This T cell receptor beta chain was profiled in a study of post-analysis software for immune sequencing data. Study background: Secondary progressive, relapsing-remitting and progressive-relapsing multiple sclerosis were among the included disease courses. Findings of the study overall: Multiple sclerosis patients showed significantly lower normalized Chao1 diversity than controls did. F measure showed strong co-clustering of same-batch samples. The study found TRBV5-6, TRBV5-1 and TRBV20-1 among a handful of TRBV segments more frequent in patients than controls.

Unique molecular identifiers were built into the TCR beta cDNA libraries. Starting from approximately 0.95 to 9.8 million T cells, the study yielded about 540,000 cDNA molecules. TCRdb independently ran MiXCR on the PCR reads; one entry per CDR3 protein. The repertoire holds 750,000 to 950,000 distinct CDR3 sequences, with about 57% as singletons. V gave up 7 bases and J gave up 1 base, with 16 bases separating them. The CDR3 is made up of 14 amino acids. Per germline, CDR1 SQVTM and CDR2 ANQGSEA. On this clonotype: Its antigen is as yet unknown.

This receptor was obtained from a girl between 10 and 17 years old with multiple sclerosis. V and J are TRBV29-1 and TRBJ1-1; D not resolved. The sequenced sample was blood. The CDR3 nucleotides are TGCAGCGCGTCCTGGCAGCATTCGAACACTGAAGCTTTCTTT. Its translation: CSASWQHSNTEAFF.